The T cell receptor (beta chain) described here comes from a study of PD-L1 blockade in urothelial cancer. Study-wide context: Enrolled patients had been treated previously with 0 to 3 chemotherapy regimens.

V lost 2 bases to trimming and J lost 3 bases; unmatched junction nucleotides: 5. The CDR3 runs to 15 residues. Germline V gene sequence: CDR1 MDHEN, CDR2 SYDVKM. Specified time point: pretreatment peripheral blood. The data were produced by immunoSEQ multiplex PCR, yet TCRdb's version contains in-frame clones alone and is incomplete. Seen here are about 95,000 clones, roughly 89% observed once, and the top ten hold 1.6%. The sequencing used PBMCs, collected around atezolizumab (anti-PD-L1) treatment. This TCR derives from a man in his sixties with urothelial cancer. The chain combines TRBV28 with TRBJ2-7; 9 bases are a match to TRBD1. The CDR3 protein is CASSLGQGKFYEQYF. CDR3 DNA sequence: TGTGCCAGCAGTTTAGGACAGGGGAAATTCTACGAGCAGTACTTC.